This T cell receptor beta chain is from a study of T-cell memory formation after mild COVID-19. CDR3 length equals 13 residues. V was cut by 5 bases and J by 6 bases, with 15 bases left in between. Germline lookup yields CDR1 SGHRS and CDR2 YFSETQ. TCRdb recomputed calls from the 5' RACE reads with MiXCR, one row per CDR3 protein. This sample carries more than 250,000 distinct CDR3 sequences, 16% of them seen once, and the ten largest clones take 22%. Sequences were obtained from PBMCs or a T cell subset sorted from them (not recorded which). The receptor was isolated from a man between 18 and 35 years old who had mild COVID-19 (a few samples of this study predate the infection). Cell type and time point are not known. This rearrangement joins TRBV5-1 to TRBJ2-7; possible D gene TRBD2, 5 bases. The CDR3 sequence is CASSQEGWREQYF. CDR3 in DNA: TGCGCCAGCAGTCAAGAGGGTTGGCGCGAGCAGTACTTC. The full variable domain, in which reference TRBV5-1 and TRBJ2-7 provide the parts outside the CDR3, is KAGVTQTPRYLIKTRGQQVTLSCSPISGHRSVSWYQQTPGQGLQFLFEYFSETQRNKGNFPGRFSGRQFSNSRSEMNVSTLELGDSALYLCASSQEGWREQYFGPGTRLTVT.